Following are 10 T cell receptor beta chains from one sample sequenced in a study of CD8 T cells in Susac syndrome. Reverse transcription of roughly 0.5 to 1 ug RNA was carried out with random hexamers. TCRdb called the immunoSEQ multiplex PCR reads again in MiXCR, with one record for every CDR3 protein. The table includes roughly 190,000 distinct CDR3 sequences, more than 90% detected once. Sample: CD4+ T cells from PBMCs. Source of these receptors: a human donor with Susac syndrome.

The chain combines TRBV7-2 with TRBJ2-7; TRBD1 might be the D (5 bases). V was clipped by 5 bases and J by 6 bases, with 14 bases between them. Germline CDR1 and CDR2: SGHTA and FQGNSA. This CDR3 contains 13 residues. The CDR3: CASSQGALGEQYF. The CDR3 DNA sequence: TGTGCCAGCAGCCAGGGTGCGCTAGGCGAGCAGTACTTC.

This clonotype was seen a few times. The chain recombines TRBV7-3 with TRBJ2-3; D ambiguous. V lost 2 bases and J 3 bases, leaving 9 bases between the germline ends. Germline assignment: CDR1 SGHTA and CDR2 FQGTGA. This CDR3 region has 14 residues. CDR3 DNA sequence: TGTGCCAGCAGCTTAGGGGTAGAGACAGATACGCAGTATTTT. Amino acid sequence: CASSLGVETDTQYF.

V gene TRBV7-2 combines with J gene TRBJ2-1; 8 bases map to TRBD2. J lost 5 bases, V lost 2 bases, and 5 bases had no gene match. Germline V gene lookup returns CDR1 SGHTA and CDR2 FQGNSA. The CDR3 has 15 amino acids. The CDR3 sequence: CASSLFSGNHNEQFF. The CDR3 DNA reads as TGTGCCAGCAGCTTATTTAGCGGGAATCACAATGAGCAGTTCTTC.

This sequence joins TRBV20-1 and TRBJ2-7, with D possibly TRBD2 on 6 matching bases. Trimming stripped 6 bases from V and 0 bases from J, with 15 bases between. The germline V gene has CDR1 DFQATT and CDR2 SNEGSKA (reference sequence). The CDR3 is 14 amino acids. CDR3 nucleotide sequence: TGCAGTGCCCGGGACTGGGGCACCTCCTACGAGCAGTACTTC. It encodes CSARDWGTSYEQYF.

This clonotype was found once. V gene TRBV9 combines with J gene TRBJ2-5; the D gene is possibly TRBD2 (6 bases). V dropped 8 bases and J dropped 5 bases, with 16 bases sitting between them. The germline V gene encodes CDR1 SGDLS and CDR2 YYNGEE. This CDR3 has 13 amino acids. The CDR3 region is CASGGNPRETQYF. The DNA for the CDR3 is TGTGCCAGTGGGGGGAACCCGCGGGAGACCCAGTACTTC.

The chain carries TRBV2 and TRBJ2-5; no reliable D call. The V end lost 4 bases, the J end lost 5 bases, and 11 bases lay between the germline ends. CDR1 is SNHLY, CDR2 FYNNEI, per germline. This CDR3 is 13 amino acids long. CDR3 nucleotide sequence: TGTGCCAGCAGTGCGGGCCGTCTGGAGACCCAGTACTTC. Protein sequence: CASSAGRLETQYF.

The chain has TRBV2 and TRBJ2-1; 12 bases fit TRBD2. The V gene end was trimmed by 6 bases and the J gene end by 2 bases; junction bases not matched to a gene: 11. Germline V gives CDR1 SNHLY, CDR2 FYNNEI. CDR3 length: 18 residues. This chain's CDR3 is CASRRLAGVPSAYNEQFF. The CDR3 DNA reads as TGTGCCAGCAGAAGACTAGCGGGGGTCCCTTCAGCCTACAATGAGCAGTTCTTC. The entire variable domain, with the rest obtained from reference TRBV2 and TRBJ2-1, is as follows: EPEVTQTPSHQVTQMGQEVILRCVPISNHLYFYWYRQILGQKVEFLVSFYNNEISEKSEIFDDQFSVERPDGSNFTLKIRSTKLEDSAMYFCASRRLAGVPSAYNEQFFGPGTRLTVL.

The rearrangement joins TRBV7-9 to TRBJ2-5, with TRBD2 matching 7 bases. V trimming: 2 bases; J trimming: 4 bases; junction bases outside the gene matches: 7. CDR1 is SEHNR and CDR2 is FQNEAQ in the germline V gene (reference sequence). The CDR3 runs to 15 residues. The CDR3 DNA is TGTGCCAGCAGCTTATGGACTAGGGGCGGAGAGACCCAGTACTTC. This encodes CASSLWTRGGETQYF.

V gene TRBV6-5 combines with J gene TRBJ1-2, with unresolved D. The germline V gene encodes CDR1 MNHEY and CDR2 SVGAGI. This CDR3 is 10 amino acids long. V was pared by 7 bases and J by 9 bases, with 9 bases between. The CDR3 DNA reads as TGTGCCAGCAATACCGGCCGCTACACCTTC. It translates to CASNTGRYTF.

The chain links TRBV11-2 to TRBJ1-2, with D perhaps matching TRBD1 (5 bases). V dropped 7 bases and J dropped 6 bases, with 18 bases sitting between them. The CDR3 is made up of 14 amino acids. Germline loops: CDR1 SGHAT, CDR2 FQNNGV. The CDR3 DNA follows: TGTGCCAGCACCGACCCTCTGGCAGGGAATGGCTACACCTTC. This sequence encodes CASTDPLAGNGYTF.